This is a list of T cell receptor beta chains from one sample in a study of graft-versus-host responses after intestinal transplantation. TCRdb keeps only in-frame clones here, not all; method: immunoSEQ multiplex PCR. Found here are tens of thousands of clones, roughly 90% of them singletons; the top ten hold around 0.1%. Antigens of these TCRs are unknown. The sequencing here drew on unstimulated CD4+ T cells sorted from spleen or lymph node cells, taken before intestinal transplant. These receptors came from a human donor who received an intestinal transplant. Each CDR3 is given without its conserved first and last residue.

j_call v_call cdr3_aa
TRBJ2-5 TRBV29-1 SVGRWGAQETQY
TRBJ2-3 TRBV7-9 ASRDGTSTYTQY
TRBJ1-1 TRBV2 ASRGQGWPF
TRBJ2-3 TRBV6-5 ASSERAPDTQY
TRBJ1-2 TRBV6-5 ASSYQQTTNYGYT
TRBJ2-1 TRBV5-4 ASSPRGNSYNEQF
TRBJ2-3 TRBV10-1 ASSFGLAGTDTQY
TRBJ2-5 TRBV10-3 AISESTGQETQY
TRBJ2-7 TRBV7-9 ASSLAGQGSYEQY
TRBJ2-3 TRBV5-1 ASSFGGVGEDTQY
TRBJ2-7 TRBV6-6 ASSYSNLRGYEQY
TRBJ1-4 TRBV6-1 ASQDGTGGEKLF
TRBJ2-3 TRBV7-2 ASSSRWATDTQY
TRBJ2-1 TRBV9 ASSGDTALEQF
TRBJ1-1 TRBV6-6 ASSYQDSNTEAF
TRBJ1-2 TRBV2 ASRRAEPRGHRGYT
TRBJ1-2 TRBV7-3 ASSPYIAKGNT
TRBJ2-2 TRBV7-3 ASSLIADGGLAENTGELF
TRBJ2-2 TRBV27 ASKQGNTGELF
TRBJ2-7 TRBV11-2 ASSLGGQRAYQ
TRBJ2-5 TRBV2 ASRQGSETQY
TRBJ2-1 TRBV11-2 ASSRGTVGGSYNEQF